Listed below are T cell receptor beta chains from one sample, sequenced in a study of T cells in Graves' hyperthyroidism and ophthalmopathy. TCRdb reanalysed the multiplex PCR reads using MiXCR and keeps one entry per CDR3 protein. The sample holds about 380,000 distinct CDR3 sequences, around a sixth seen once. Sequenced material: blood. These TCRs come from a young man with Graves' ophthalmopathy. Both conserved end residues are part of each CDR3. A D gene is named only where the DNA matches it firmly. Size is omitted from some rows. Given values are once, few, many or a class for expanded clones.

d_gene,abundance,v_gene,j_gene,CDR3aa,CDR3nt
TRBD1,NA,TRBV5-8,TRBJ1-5,CASSPLGQSYSNQPQHF,TGTGCCAGCAGCCCGTTGGGACAGAGCTATAGCAATCAGCCCCAGCATTTT
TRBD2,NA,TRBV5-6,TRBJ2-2,CASSLETSGRYTGELFF,TGTGCCAGCAGCTTGGAGACTAGCGGGCGATACACCGGGGAGCTGTTTTTT
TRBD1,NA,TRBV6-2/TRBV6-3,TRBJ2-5,CASAQGAETQYF,TGTGCCAGTGCACAGGGGGCTGAGACCCAGTACTTC
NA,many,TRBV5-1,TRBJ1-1,CASSLLGTGNTEAFF,TGCGCCAGCAGCTTGTTGGGTACGGGGAACACTGAAGCTTTCTTT
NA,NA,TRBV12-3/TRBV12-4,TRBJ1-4,CASRHSGTGLFF,TGTGCCAGCAGGCACTCCGGGACCGGACTGTTTTTT
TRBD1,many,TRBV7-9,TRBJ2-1,CASSPAPGQVGNEQFF,TGTGCCAGCAGCCCAGCCCCCGGACAGGTGGGCAATGAGCAGTTCTTC
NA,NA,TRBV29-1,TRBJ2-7,CSVLDGSLSSYEQYF,TGCAGCGTTCTGGATGGCTCTCTAAGCTCCTACGAGCAGTACTTC
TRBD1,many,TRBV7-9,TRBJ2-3,CASSPPPLTGPSTDTQYF,TGTGCCAGCAGCCCCCCTCCGCTGACAGGGCCGAGCACAGATACGCAGTATTTT
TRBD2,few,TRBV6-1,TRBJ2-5,CASSPGGLEETQYF,TGTGCCAGCTCCCCGGGGGGGTTGGAGGAGACCCAGTACTTC
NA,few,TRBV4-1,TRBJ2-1,CASSLEVTGHNEQFF,TGCGCCAGCAGCCTCGAGGTAACAGGACACAATGAGCAGTTCTTC
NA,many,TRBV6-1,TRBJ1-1,CASSEVEGRTEAFF,TGTGCCAGCAGTGAAGTAGAGGGGAGGACTGAAGCTTTCTTT
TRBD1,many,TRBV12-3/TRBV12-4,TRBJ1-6,CASKLQGTEDNSPLHF,TGTGCCAGCAAATTACAGGGGACGGAGGATAATTCACCCCTCCACTTT
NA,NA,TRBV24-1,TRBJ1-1,CATRGAGSGRTEAFF,TGTGCCACCCGGGGGGCGGGCTCGGGCCGCACTGAAGCTTTCTTT
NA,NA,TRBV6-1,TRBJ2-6,CASWGRGEAGANVLTF,TGTGCCAGCTGGGGCAGGGGGGAGGCTGGGGCCAACGTCCTGACTTTC
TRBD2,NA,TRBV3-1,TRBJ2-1,CASTSESAGGQGEQFF,TGTGCCAGCACTTCAGAGAGTGCGGGGGGGCAGGGTGAGCAGTTCTTC
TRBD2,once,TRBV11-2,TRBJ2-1,CASRRLAGAKQFF,TGTGCCAGCAGGAGACTAGCGGGGGCCAAGCAGTTCTTC
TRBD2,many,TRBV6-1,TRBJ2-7,CASSVLVGRGGYEQYF,TGTGCCAGCAGTGTTCTCGTTGGGCGGGGGGGCTACGAGCAGTACTTC
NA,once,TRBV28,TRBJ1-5,CASRPTGRDQPQHF,TGTGCCAGCAGACCCACAGGGCGGGATCAGCCCCAGCATTTT
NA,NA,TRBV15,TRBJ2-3,CATSRERGDTQYF,TGTGCCACCAGCAGAGAAAGGGGTGATACGCAGTATTTT
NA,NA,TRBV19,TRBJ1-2,CASSIPGYGYTF,TGTGCCAGTAGTATCCCCGGCTATGGCTACACCTTC
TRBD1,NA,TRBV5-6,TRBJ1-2,CASSPGDRVLYGYTF,TGTGCCAGCAGCCCGGGGGACAGGGTATTGTATGGCTACACCTTC
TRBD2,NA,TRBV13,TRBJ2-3,CASSFYPGGSGGYTQYF,TGTGCCAGCAGCTTCTACCCCGGGGGTAGCGGGGGATATACGCAGTATTTT
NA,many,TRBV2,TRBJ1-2,CASAGNGYTF,TGTGCCAGTGCAGGGAATGGCTACACCTTC
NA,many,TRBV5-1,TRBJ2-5,CASSKPGQETQYF,TGCGCCAGCAGCAAGCCCGGCCAAGAGACCCAGTACTTC
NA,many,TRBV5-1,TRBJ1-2,CASSQTPGNYGYTF,TGCGCCAGCAGCCAAACTCCGGGGAACTATGGCTACACCTTC
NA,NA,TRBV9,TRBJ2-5,CASSPPPNTETQYF,TGTGCCAGCAGCCCCCCCCCAAATACAGAGACCCAGTACTTC
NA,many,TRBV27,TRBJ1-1,CASSSQQALDTEAFF,TGTGCCAGCAGTTCTCAGCAGGCTTTGGACACTGAAGCTTTCTTT
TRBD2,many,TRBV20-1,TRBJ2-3,CSASGLAGGLDTQYF,TGCAGTGCTAGTGGGCTAGCGGGGGGGCTCGATACGCAGTATTTT
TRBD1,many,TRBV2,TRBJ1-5,CASSGQGSNQPQHF,TGTGCCAGCAGTGGACAGGGGAGCAATCAGCCCCAGCATTTT
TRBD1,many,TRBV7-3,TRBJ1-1,CASSLTQGAGEAFF,TGTGCCAGCAGCTTAACACAGGGGGCCGGTGAAGCTTTCTTT
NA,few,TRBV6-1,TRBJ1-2,CASGLRGEPRNYGYTF,TGTGCCAGCGGCTTAAGGGGAGAGCCTCGTAACTATGGCTACACCTTC
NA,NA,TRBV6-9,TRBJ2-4,CASSYGAKNIQYF,TGTGCCAGCAGTTACGGAGCCAAAAACATTCAGTACTTC
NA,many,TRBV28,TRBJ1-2,CASSLGRGYGYTF,TGTGCCAGCAGTTTAGGCAGAGGCTATGGCTACACCTTC
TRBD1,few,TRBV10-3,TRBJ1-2,CAITLDRGQGGYTF,TGTGCCATCACCCTTGACAGGGGGCAAGGTGGCTACACCTTC
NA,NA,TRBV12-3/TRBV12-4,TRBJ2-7,CASSFPGVDEQYF,TGTGCCAGCAGTTTTCCCGGGGTTGACGAGCAGTACTTC
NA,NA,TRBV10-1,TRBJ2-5,CASSPRRGSQETQYF,TGCGCCAGCAGTCCCCGGCGGGGATCGCAAGAGACCCAGTACTTC
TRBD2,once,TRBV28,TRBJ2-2,CASRPTGLAGTGELFF,TGTGCCAGCAGGCCCACGGGACTAGCGGGAACCGGGGAGCTGTTTTTT
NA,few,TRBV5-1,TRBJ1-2,CASSPTGTFWNGYTF,TGCGCCAGCAGCCCGACAGGTACCTTTTGGAATGGCTACACCTTC
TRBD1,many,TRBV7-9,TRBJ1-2,CASIRIDRAPHGYTF,TGTGCCAGCATTCGTATCGACAGGGCCCCCCATGGCTACACCTTC
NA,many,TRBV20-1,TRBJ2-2,CSARAGDAGELFF,TGCAGTGCTAGAGCAGGGGATGCCGGGGAGCTGTTTTTT
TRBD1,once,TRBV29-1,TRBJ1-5,CSVSGQGSGQPQHF,TGCAGCGTGTCAGGACAGGGGTCGGGACAGCCCCAGCATTTT
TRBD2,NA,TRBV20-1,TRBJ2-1,CSAILAGAYNEQFF,TGCAGTGCTATCCTAGCGGGGGCCTACAATGAGCAGTTCTTC
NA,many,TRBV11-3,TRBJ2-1,CASSLDETGNGQFF,TGTGCCAGCAGCTTAGATGAAACAGGGAACGGTCAGTTCTTC
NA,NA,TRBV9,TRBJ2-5,CASSLGAFQETQYF,TGTGCCAGCAGCCTAGGGGCCTTCCAAGAGACCCAGTACTTC